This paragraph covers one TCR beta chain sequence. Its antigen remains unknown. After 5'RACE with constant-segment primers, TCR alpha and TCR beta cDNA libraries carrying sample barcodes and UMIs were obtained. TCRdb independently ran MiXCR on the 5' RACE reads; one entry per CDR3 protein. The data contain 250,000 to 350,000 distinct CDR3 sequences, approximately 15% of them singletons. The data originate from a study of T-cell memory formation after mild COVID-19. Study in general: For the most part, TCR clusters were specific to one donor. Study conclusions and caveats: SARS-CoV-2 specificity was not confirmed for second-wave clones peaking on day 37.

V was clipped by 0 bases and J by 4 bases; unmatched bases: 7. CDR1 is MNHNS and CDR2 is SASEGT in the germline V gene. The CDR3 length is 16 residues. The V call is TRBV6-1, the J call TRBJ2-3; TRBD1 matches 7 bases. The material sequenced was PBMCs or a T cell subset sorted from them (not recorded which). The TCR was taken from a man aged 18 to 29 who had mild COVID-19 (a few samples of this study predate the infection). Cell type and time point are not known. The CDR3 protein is CASSEAQGEKADTQYF. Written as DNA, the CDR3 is TGTGCCAGCAGTGAAGCTCAGGGGGAAAAAGCAGATACGCAGTATTTT.